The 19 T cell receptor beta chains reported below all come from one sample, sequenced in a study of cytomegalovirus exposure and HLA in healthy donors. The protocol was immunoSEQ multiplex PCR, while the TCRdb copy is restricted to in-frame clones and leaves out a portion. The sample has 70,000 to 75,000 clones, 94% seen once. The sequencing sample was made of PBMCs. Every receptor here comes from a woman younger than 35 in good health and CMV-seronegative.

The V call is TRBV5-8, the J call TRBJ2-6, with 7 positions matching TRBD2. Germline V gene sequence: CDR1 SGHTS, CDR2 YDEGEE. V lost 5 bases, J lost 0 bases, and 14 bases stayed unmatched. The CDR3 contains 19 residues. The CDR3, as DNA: TGTGCCAGCAGTCCGAATACCCGGGACTACCCCTCTGGGGCCAACGTCCTGACTTTC. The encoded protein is CASSPNTRDYPSGANVLTF.

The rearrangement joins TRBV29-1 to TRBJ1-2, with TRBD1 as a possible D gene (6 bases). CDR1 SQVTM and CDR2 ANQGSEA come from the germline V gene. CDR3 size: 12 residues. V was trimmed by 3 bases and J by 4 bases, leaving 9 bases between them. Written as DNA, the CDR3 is TGCAGCGTTGAGACAGGCCTCTATGGCTACACCTTC. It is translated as CSVETGLYGYTF.

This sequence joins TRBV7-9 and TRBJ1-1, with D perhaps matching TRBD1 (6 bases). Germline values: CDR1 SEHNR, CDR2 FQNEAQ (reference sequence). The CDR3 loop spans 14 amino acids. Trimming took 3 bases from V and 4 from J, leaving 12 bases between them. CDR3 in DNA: TGTGCCAGCAGCTTTGGGGGCCAGGGCACTGAAGCTTTCTTT. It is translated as CASSFGGQGTEAFF. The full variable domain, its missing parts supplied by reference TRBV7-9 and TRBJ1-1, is DTGVSQNPRHKITKRGQNVTFRCDPISEHNRLYWYRQTLGQGPEFLTYFQNEAQLEKSRLLSDRFSAERPKGSFSTLEIQRTEQGDSAMYLCASSFGGQGTEAFFGQGTRLTVV.

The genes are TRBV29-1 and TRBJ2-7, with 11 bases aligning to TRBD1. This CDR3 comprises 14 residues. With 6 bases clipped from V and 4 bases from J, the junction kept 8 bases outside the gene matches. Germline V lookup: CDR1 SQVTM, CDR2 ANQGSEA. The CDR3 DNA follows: TGCAGCGTCGACGGGACAGGGGGGGGTTACGAGCAGTACTTC. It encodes CSVDGTGGGYEQYF.

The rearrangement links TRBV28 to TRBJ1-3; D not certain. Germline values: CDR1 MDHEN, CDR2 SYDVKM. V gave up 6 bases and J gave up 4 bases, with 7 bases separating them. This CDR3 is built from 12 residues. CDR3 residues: CASRIQGNTIYF. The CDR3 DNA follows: TGTGCCAGCAGGATACAGGGAAACACCATATATTTT.

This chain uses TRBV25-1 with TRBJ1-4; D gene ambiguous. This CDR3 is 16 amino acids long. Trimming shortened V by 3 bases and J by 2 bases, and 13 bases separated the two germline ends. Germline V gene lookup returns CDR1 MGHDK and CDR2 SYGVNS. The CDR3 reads CASSDPSGKTNEKLFF. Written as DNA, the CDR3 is TGTGCCAGCAGTGATCCAAGCGGAAAGACTAATGAAAAACTGTTTTTT.

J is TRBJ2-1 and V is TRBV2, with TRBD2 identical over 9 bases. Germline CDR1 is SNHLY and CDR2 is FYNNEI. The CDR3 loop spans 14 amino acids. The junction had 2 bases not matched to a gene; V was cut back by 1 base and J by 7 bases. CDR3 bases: TGTGCCAGCAGTGAAGAGCGGGGGGCTAATGAGCAGTTCTTC. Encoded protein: CASSEERGANEQFF.

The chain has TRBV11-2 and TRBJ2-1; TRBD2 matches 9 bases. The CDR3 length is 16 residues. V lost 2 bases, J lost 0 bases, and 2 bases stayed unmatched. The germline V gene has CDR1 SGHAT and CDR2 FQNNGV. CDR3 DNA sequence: TGTGCCAGCAGCTTACTAGCGGGGAGCTCCTACAATGAGCAGTTCTTC. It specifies CASSLLAGSSYNEQFF.

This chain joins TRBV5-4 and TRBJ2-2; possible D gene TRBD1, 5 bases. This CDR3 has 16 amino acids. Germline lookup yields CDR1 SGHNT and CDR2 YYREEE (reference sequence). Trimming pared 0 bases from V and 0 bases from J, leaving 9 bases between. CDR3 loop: CASSLDPGTNTGELFF. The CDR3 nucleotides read TGTGCCAGCAGCTTGGACCCAGGGACGAACACCGGGGAGCTGTTTTTT.

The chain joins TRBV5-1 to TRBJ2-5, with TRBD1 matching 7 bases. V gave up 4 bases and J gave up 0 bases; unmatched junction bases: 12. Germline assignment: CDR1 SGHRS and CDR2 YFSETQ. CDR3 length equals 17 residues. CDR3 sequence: CASSPDLGQKYQETQYF. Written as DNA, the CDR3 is TGCGCCAGCAGCCCGGATCTGGGACAGAAGTACCAAGAGACCCAGTACTTC.

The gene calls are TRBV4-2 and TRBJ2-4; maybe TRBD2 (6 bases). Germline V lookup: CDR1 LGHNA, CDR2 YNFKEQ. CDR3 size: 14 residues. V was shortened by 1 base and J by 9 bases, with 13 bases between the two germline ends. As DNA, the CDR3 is TGTGCCAGCAGCCAAGGGCATAGCGGTGGCATTCAGTACTTC. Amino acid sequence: CASSQGHSGGIQYF.

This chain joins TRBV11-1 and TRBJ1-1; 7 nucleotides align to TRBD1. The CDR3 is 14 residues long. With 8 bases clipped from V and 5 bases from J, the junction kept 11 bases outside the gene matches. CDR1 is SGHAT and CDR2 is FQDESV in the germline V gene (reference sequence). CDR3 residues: CASSQGGAGTEAFF. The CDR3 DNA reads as TGTGCCAGCTCCCAGGGGGGCGCCGGGACTGAAGCTTTCTTT.

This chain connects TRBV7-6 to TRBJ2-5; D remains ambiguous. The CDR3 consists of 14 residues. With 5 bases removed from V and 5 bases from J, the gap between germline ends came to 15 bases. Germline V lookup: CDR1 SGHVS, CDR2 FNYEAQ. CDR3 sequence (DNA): TGTGCCAGCAGCGAAAAGTCTAGATTCGAGACCCAGTACTTC. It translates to CASSEKSRFETQYF.

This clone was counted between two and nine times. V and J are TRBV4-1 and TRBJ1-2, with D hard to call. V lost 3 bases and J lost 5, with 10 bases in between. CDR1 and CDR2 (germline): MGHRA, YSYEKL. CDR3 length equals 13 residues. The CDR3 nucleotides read TGCGCCAGCAGCCACACAGAAACTTATGGCTACACCTTC. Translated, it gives CASSHTETYGYTF.

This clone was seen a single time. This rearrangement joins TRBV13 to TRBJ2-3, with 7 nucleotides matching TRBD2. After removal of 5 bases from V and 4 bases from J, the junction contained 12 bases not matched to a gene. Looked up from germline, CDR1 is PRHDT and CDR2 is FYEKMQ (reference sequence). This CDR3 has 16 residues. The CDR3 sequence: CASSHRTSRVADTQYF. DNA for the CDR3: TGTGCCAGCAGCCATCGGACTAGTAGGGTTGCAGATACGCAGTATTTT.

The CDR3 DNA sequence: TGCAGCGTCAGGGGCTTAGACAGGGGGACTGAAGCTTTCTTT. Protein: CSVRGLDRGTEAFF. V usage is TRBV29-1 and J usage is TRBJ1-1, with TRBD1 matching 9 bases. The CDR3 is made up of 14 amino acids. V was clipped by 6 bases and J by 5 bases; unmatched bases: 10. CDR1 SQVTM and CDR2 ANQGSEA come from the germline V gene.

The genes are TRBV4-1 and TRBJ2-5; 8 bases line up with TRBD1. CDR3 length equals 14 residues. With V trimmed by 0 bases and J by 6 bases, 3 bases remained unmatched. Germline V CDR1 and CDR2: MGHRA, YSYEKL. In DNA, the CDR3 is TGCGCCAGCAGCCAAGAGGACAGGGCGAAGACCCAGTACTTC. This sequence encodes CASSQEDRAKTQYF.

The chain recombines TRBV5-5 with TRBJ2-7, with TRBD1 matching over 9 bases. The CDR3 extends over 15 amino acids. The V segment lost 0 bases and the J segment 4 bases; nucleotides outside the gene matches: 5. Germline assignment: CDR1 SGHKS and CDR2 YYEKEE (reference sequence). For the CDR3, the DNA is TGTGCCAGCAGCTTGGTCGGGACAGGGAGGTACGAGCAGTACTTC. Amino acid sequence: CASSLVGTGRYEQYF.

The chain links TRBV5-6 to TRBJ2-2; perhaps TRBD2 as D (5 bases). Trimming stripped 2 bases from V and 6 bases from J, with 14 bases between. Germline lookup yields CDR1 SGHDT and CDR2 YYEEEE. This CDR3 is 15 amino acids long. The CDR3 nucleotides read TGTGCCAGCAGCTTCCGGGGAACCCCGCCCGGGGAGCTGTTTTTT. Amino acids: CASSFRGTPPGELFF.